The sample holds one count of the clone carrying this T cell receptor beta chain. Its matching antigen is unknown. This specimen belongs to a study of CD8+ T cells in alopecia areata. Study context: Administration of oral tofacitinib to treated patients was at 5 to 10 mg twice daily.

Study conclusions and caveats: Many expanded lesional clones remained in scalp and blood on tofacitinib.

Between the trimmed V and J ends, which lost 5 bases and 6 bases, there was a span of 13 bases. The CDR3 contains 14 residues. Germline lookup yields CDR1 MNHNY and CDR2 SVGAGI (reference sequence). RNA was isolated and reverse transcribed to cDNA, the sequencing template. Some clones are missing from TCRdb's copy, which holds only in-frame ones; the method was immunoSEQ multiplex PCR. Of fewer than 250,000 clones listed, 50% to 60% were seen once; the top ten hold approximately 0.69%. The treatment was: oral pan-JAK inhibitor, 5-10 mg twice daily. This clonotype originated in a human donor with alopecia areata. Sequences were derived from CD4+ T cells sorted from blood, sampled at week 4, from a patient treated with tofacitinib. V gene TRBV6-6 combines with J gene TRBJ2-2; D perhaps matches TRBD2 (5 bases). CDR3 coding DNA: TGTGCCAGCAGTCCCGCGGACTGGGCCGGGGAGCTGTTTTTT. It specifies CASSPADWAGELFF.